The clone carrying this T cell receptor (beta chain) came up once. The repertoire was sequenced with immunoSEQ multiplex PCR; TCRdb's copy has only in-frame clones and lacks some. The sample has 250,000 to 300,000 clones, 89% seen once. This specimen belongs to a study of blood T cell repertoires in COVID-19. This receptor was identified in a woman in her fifties or sixties who had been exposed to COVID-19. The sample comprised PBMCs or T cells enriched from blood (not recorded which).

As DNA, the CDR3 is TGTGCCAGTAGTACCCGACAGGGCGACCTCCACTTT. This gives the protein CASSTRQGDLHF. The chain employs TRBV19 and TRBJ1-6; 7 bases are a match to TRBD1. This CDR3 contains 12 residues. Per germline, CDR1 LNHDA and CDR2 SQIVND (reference sequence). V shed 4 bases and J 15 bases; nucleotides not matched to a gene: 6.